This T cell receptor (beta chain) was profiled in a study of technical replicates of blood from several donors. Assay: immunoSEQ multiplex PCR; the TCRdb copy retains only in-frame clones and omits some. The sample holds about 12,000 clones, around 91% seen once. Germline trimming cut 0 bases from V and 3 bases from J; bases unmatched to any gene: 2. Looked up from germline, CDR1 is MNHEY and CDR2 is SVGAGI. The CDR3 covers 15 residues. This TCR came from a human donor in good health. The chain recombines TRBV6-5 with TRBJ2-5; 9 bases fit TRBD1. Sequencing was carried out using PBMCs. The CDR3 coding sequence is TGTGCCAGCAGTTACTCCGGGACAGGGAAAGAGACCCAGTACTTC. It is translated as CASSYSGTGKETQYF.